This entry features one T cell receptor beta chain sequence. The CDR3 runs 13 residues. Germline CDR1 is MDHEN and CDR2 is SYDVKM. The V and J ends lost 8 bases and 5 bases respectively, with 16 bases between them. This sample was taken from a study of blood T cell repertoires in COVID-19. Overall study: The United States, Italy and Spain provided the acute and convalescent COVID-19 samples. Sample material is recorded as cDNA or gDNA derived from T cells, B-cell-depleted T cells, or PBMCs.

Libraries were prepared by immunoSEQ multiplex PCR; TCRdb keeps only in-frame clonotypes and omits some of them. Altogether about 130,000 clones are present, 75% to 85% being singletons, with the ten largest covering under 45%. The clonotype comes from a man aged 35 to 55 with active or convalescent COVID-19. Sequencing was carried out using peripheral blood. This chain joins TRBV28 and TRBJ2-7; a possible D gene is TRBD1 (6 bases). DNA of the CDR3: TGTGCCAGCCGTAATCCAGGGGTCCACGAGCAGTACTTC. Translation: CASRNPGVHEQYF.